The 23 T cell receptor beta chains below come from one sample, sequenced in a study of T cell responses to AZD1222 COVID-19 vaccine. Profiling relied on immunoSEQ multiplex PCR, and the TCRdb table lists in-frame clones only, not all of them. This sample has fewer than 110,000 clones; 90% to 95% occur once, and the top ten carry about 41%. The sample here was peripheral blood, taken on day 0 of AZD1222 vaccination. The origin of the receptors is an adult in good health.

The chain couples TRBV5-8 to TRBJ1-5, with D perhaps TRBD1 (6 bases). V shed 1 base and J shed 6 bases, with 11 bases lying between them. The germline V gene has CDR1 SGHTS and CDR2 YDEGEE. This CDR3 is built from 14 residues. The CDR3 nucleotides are TGTGCCAGCAGCTTGAACAGGGACGGTCAGCCCCAGCATTTT. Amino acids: CASSLNRDGQPQHF.

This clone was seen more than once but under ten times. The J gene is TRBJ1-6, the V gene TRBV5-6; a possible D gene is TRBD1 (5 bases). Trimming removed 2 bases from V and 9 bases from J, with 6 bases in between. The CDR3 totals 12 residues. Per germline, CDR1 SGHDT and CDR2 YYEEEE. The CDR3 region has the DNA TGTGCCAGCAGCTTCCAGGGTTCACCCCTCCACTTT. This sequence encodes CASSFQGSPLHF.

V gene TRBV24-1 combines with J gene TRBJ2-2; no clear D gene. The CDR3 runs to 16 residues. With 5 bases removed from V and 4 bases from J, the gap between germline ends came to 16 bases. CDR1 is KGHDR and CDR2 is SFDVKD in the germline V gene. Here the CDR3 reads CATSASGPPPTGELFF. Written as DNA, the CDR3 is TGTGCCACCAGTGCTTCGGGCCCTCCTCCCACCGGGGAGCTGTTTTTT.

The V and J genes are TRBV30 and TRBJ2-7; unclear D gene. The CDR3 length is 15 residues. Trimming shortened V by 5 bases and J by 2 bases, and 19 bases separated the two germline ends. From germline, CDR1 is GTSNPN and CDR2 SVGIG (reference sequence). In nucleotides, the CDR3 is TGTGCCTGGGCCGATGGGTGGAGAAGGCCCTACGAGCAGTACTTC. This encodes CAWADGWRRPYEQYF.

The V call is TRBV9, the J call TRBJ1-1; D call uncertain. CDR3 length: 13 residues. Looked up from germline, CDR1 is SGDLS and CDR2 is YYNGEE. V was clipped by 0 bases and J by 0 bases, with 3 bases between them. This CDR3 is CASSVAMNTEAFF. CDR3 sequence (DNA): TGTGCCAGCAGCGTAGCTATGAACACTGAAGCTTTCTTT. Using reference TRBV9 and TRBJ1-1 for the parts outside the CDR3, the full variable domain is DSGVTQTPKHLITATGQRVTLRCSPRSGDLSVYWYQQSLDQGLQFLIQYYNGEERAKGNILERFSAQQFPDLHSELNLSSLELGDSALYFCASSVAMNTEAFFGQGTRLTVV.

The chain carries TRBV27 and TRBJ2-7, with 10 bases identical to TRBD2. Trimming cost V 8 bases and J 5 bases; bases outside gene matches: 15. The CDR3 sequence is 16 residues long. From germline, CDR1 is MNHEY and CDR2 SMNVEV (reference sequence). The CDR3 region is CASGSPSGSWMDEQYF. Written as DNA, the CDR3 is TGTGCCAGCGGGTCGCCTAGCGGGAGTTGGATGGACGAGCAGTACTTC.

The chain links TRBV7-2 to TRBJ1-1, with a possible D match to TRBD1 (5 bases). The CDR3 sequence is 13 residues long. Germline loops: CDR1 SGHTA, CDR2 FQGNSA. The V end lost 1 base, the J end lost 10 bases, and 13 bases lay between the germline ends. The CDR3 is CASSLDVSGGAFF. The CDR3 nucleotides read TGTGCCAGCAGCTTAGACGTCTCGGGGGGAGCTTTCTTT.

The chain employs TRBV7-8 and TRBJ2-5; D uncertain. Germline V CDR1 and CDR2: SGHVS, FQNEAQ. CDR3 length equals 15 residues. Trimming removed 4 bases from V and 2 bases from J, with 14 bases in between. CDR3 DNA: TGTGCCAGCAGCTCACCAGGCAGGCATCAAGAGACCCAGTACTTC. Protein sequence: CASSSPGRHQETQYF.

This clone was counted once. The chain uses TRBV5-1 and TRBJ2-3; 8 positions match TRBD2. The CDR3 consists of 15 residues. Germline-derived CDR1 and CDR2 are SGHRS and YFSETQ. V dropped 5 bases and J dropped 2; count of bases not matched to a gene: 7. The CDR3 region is CASRELAVSTDTQYF. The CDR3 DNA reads TGCGCCAGCAGGGAACTAGCGGTATCCACAGATACGCAGTATTTT.

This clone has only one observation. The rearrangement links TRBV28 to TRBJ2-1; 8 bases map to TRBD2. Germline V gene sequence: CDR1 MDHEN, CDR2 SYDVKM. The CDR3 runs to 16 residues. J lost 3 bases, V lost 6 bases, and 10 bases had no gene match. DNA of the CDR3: TGTGCCAGCAGCCCTTCACTAGCGGTCAACTACAATGAGCAGTTCTTC. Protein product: CASSPSLAVNYNEQFF.

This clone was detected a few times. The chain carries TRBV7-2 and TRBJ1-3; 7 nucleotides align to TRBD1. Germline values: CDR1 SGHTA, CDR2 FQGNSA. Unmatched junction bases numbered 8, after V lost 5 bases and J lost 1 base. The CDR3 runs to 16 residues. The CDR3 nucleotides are TGTGCCAGCAGCGTACAGGGGAGACAATCTGGAAACACCATATATTTT. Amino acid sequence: CASSVQGRQSGNTIYF.

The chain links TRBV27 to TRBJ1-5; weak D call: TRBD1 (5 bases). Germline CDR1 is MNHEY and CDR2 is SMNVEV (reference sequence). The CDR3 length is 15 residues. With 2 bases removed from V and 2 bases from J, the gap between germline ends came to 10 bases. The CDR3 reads CASSLRRDGNQPQHF. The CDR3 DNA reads TGTGCCAGCAGTTTAAGGCGGGACGGCAATCAGCCCCAGCATTTT.

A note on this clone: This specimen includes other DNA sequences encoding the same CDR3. CDR3 sequence: CASSRKVSSYEQYF. For the CDR3, the DNA is TGTGCCAGTAGCCGCAAGGTATCGTCCTACGAGCAGTACTTC. The rearrangement joins TRBV19 to TRBJ2-7; D uncertain. V lost 6 bases, J lost 1 base, and 13 bases lay in between. Germline CDR1 and CDR2: LNHDA and SQIVND (reference sequence). The CDR3 length is 14 residues.

The CDR3 bases are TGTGCCAGCAGCCTGGGGACAGGGACTGAAAAACTGTTTTTT. Translating it yields CASSLGTGTEKLFF. The V gene is TRBV5-6, the J gene TRBJ1-4, with TRBD1 matching over 9 bases. Germline V lookup: CDR1 SGHDT, CDR2 YYEEEE. The trim removed 4 bases at V and 7 bases at J, leaving 5 bases unmatched. The CDR3 extends over 14 amino acids. Supplemented by reference TRBV5-6 and TRBJ1-4, the full variable domain reads DAGVTQSPTHLIKTRGQQVTLRCSPKSGHDTVSWYQQALGQGPQFIFQYYEEEERQRGNFPDRFSGHQFPNYSSELNVNALLLGDSALYLCASSLGTGTEKLFFGSGTQLSVL.

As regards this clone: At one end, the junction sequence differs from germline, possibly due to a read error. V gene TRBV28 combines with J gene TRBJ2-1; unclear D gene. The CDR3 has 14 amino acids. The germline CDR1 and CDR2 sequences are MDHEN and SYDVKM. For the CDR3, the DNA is TGTGCCAGCTGGGAAGGCACCTCCTCCAATGAGCAGTTCTTC. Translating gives CASWEGTSSNEQFF.

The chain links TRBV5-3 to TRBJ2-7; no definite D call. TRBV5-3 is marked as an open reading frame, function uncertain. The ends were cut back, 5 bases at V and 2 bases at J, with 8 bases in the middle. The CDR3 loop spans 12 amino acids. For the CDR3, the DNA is TGTGCCAGAAGAGGGTCTACCTACGAGCAGTACTTC. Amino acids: CARRGSTYEQYF.

Here the CDR3 DNA reads TGTGCCAGTAGTATAGGCGGGGGGGTGGAGTTCTTC. It translates to CASSIGGGVEFF. The chain uses TRBV19 and TRBJ2-1; 9 nucleotides match TRBD2. Unmatched junction bases numbered 3, after V lost 1 base and J lost 14 bases. The CDR3 is 12 residues long. In germline, CDR1 is LNHDA, CDR2 SQIVND (reference sequence).

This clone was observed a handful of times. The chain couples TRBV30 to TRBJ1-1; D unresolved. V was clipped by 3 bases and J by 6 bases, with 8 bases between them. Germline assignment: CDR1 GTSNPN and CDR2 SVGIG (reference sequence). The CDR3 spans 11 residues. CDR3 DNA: TGTGCCTGGAGCCGGGAGTCTGAAGCTTTCTTT. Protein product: CAWSRESEAFF.

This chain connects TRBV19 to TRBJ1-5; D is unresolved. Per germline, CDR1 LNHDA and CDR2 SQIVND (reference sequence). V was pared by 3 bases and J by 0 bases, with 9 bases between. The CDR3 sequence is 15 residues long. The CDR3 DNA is TGTGCCAGTAGTATTAGGGAGAATAGCAATCAGCCCCAGCATTTT. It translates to CASSIRENSNQPQHF.

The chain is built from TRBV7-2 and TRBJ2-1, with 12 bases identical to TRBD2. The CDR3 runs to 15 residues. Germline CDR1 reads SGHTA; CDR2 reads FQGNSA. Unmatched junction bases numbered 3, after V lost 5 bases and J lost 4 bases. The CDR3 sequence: CASSIGLAGYNEQFF. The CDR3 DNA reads TGTGCCAGCAGCATCGGACTAGCGGGGTACAATGAGCAGTTCTTC.

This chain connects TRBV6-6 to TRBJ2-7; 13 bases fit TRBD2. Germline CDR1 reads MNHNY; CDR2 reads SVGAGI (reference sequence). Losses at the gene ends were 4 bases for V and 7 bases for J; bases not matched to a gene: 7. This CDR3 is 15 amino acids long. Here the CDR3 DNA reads TGTGCCAGCAGTTCAGCGGGACTAGCGGGAAGTGAGCAGTACTTC. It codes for CASSSAGLAGSEQYF.

DNA of the CDR3: TGTGCCAGCAGTTTATCAGCTACCCCGAGCGAGCAGTACTTC. It translates to CASSLSATPSEQYF. The chain joins TRBV27 to TRBJ2-7; D remains ambiguous. The CDR3 is 14 residues long. Germline CDR1 MNHEY, CDR2 SMNVEV (reference sequence). V lost 0 bases and J 6 bases, leaving 12 bases between the germline ends.

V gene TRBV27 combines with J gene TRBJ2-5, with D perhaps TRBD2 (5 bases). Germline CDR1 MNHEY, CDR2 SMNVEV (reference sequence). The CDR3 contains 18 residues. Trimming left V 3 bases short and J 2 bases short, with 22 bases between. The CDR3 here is CASSFPRGNPLLQETQYF. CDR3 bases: TGTGCCAGCAGTTTCCCCAGAGGGAACCCGCTTCTTCAAGAGACCCAGTACTTC.